The 24 T cell receptor beta chains below all came from one sample that was sequenced in a study of neurological immune-mediated disorders. TCRdb re-called the 5' RACE reads with MiXCR, one entry per CDR3 protein. This sample yields about 35,000 distinct CDR3 sequences, of which nearly 7.5% are seen a single time; 4.4% belongs to the top ten. Material for sequencing was PBMCs. The receptor source for this set is a woman in her forties in good health.

This clonotype has at least ten counts. The chain is built from TRBV5-1 and TRBJ1-3; D is uncertain. CDR1 and CDR2 from the germline V gene are SGHRS and YFSETQ. The V gene lost 0 bases and the J gene lost 3 bases, with 10 bases spanning the gap. The CDR3 sequence is 15 residues long. The CDR3 here is CASSLVAGCGNTIYF. CDR3 sequence (DNA): TGCGCCAGCAGCTTGGTAGCGGGGTGTGGAAACACCATATATTTT.

The rearrangement links TRBV12-3 or TRBV12-4 to TRBJ2-5, with 7 bases matching TRBD1. There are 15 residues in the CDR3. V dropped 6 bases and J dropped 2; count of bases not matched to a gene: 9. Here the CDR3 reads CASRITGRGQETQYF. Written as DNA, the CDR3 is TGTGCCAGCAGAATAACAGGCAGGGGGCAAGAGACCCAGTACTTC.

The table lists this clonotype with many counts. This chain joins TRBV6-5 and TRBJ1-1; no clear D. The CDR3 consists of 12 residues. V was pared by 4 bases and J by 5 bases, with 8 bases between. Germline V gene data show CDR1 as MNHEY and CDR2 as SVGAGI. In DNA form, the CDR3 reads TGTGCCAGCAGTTTCGACACGACTGAAGCTTTCTTT. This gives the protein CASSFDTTEAFF.

Many counts were recorded for this clonotype. The genes are TRBV6-1 and TRBJ2-7; TRBD1 aligns across 8 bases. In germline, CDR1 is MNHNS, CDR2 SASEGT. V was pared by 1 base and J by 13 bases, with 6 bases of the junction left unmatched. The CDR3 has 12 amino acids. CDR3 sequence reads: CASSEVGTGPYF. The CDR3 DNA sequence: TGTGCCAGCAGTGAAGTGGGGACAGGCCCATACTTC.

This clonotype was seen at least ten times. The rearrangement joins TRBV7-8 to TRBJ1-5, with D possibly matching TRBD1 (5 bases). Trimming removed 4 bases at V and 4 bases at J, with 17 bases between. The length of the CDR3 is 16 residues. The germline gives CDR1 SGHVS, CDR2 FQNEAQ. CDR3 loop: CASSSSGASQNQPQHF. CDR3 coding DNA: TGTGCCAGCAGCTCATCCGGGGCCAGCCAGAATCAGCCCCAGCATTTT. Complete variable domain (other parts from reference TRBV7-8 and TRBJ1-5): GAGVSQSPRYKVAKRGQDVALRCDPISGHVSLFWYQQALGQGPEFLTYFQNEAQLDKSGLPSDRFFAERPEGSVSTLKIQRTQQEDSAVYLCASSSSGASQNQPQHFGDGTRLSIL.

At least ten counts were recorded for this clonotype. This sequence joins TRBV7-9 and TRBJ2-1; 11 nucleotides align to TRBD2. V shed 4 bases, J shed 9 bases, and the junction held 8 bases outside the gene matches. The CDR3 extends over 15 amino acids. Germline V CDR1 and CDR2: SEHNR, FQNEAQ (reference sequence). The CDR3 bases are TGTGCCAGCAGCTCACCCGGGACTAGCGGTCTTGAGCAGTTCTTC. It is translated as CASSSPGTSGLEQFF.

There are many counts of this clonotype. The chain combines TRBV5-1 with TRBJ2-5; 9 bases map to TRBD2. Germline V gene data show CDR1 as SGHRS and CDR2 as YFSETQ. The CDR3 is made up of 15 amino acids. The V and J ends lost 0 bases and 4 bases, in that order; junction bases with no gene match: 4. The CDR3 is CASSLEGGRGETQYF. The CDR3 DNA reads TGCGCCAGCAGCTTGGAAGGCGGGAGGGGAGAGACCCAGTACTTC.

This clonotype was observed at least ten times. V usage is TRBV5-6 and J usage is TRBJ2-2; the match to TRBD1 covers 7 bases. Trimming at V came to 4 bases and at J to 5 bases, leaving 5 bases not matched to a gene. There are 14 residues in the CDR3. From germline, CDR1 is SGHDT and CDR2 YYEEEE. The CDR3 is CASSTIQGTGELFF. CDR3 nucleotide sequence: TGTGCCAGCAGCACAATACAGGGGACCGGGGAGCTGTTTTTT.

This clonotype came up many times. The V and J genes are TRBV29-1 and TRBJ1-2, with TRBD1 matching 10 bases. The CDR3 has 15 amino acids. With 6 bases clipped from V and 4 bases from J, the junction kept 11 bases outside the gene matches. Germline values: CDR1 SQVTM, CDR2 ANQGSEA. CDR3 nucleotide sequence: TGCAGCGTGGCTTCTGACAGGGGGCTGAGCTATGGCTACACCTTC. Its protein product is CSVASDRGLSYGYTF. Full variable domain (remainder filled in from reference TRBV29-1 and TRBJ1-2): SAVISQKPSRDICQRGTSLTIQCQVDSQVTMMFWYRQQPGQSLTLIATANQGSEATYESGFVIDKFPISRPNLTFSTLTVSNMSPEDSSIYLCSVASDRGLSYGYTFGSGTRLTVV.

This chain uses TRBV5-5 with TRBJ2-6; D possibly corresponds to TRBD1 (6 bases). The germline V gene has CDR1 SGHKS and CDR2 YYEKEE (reference sequence). The CDR3 spans 16 residues. The V end lost 3 bases, the J end lost 0 bases, and 10 bases lay between the germline ends. The CDR3 sequence: CASSSTGYSGANVLTF. The CDR3 nucleotides are TGTGCCAGCAGCTCCACAGGGTACTCTGGGGCCAACGTCCTGACTTTC.

This clonotype was detected ten times or more. The V call is TRBV5-1, the J call TRBJ1-4; TRBD1 aligns across 7 bases. The V gene's germline CDR1 is SGHRS and CDR2 YFSETQ. The length of the CDR3 is 16 residues. V trimming: 4 bases; J trimming: 2 bases; junction bases outside the gene matches: 8. The CDR3 sequence is CASSIDREATNEKLFF. In nucleotides, the CDR3 is TGCGCCAGCAGCATAGACAGGGAGGCGACTAATGAAAAACTGTTTTTT.

This clonotype was counted at least ten times. This chain joins TRBV28 and TRBJ1-6, with 9 positions matching TRBD1. This CDR3 is 14 amino acids long. V was clipped by 5 bases and J by 9 bases; unmatched bases: 5. Looked up from germline, CDR1 is MDHEN and CDR2 is SYDVKM. CDR3 nucleotide sequence: TGTGCCAGCAGTCCACAGGGGGCAAGTTCACCCCTCCACTTT. Its translation: CASSPQGASSPLHF.

This clonotype was found many times. The rearrangement uses TRBV3-1 and TRBJ2-5; D is unresolved. The V gene's germline CDR1 is LGHDT and CDR2 YNNKEL (reference sequence). Trimming removed 1 base from V and 4 bases from J, with 13 bases in between. CDR3 length equals 15 residues. As DNA, the CDR3 is TGTGCCAGCAGCCAAGCGCACGGGTCGGGAGAGACCCAGTACTTC. This gives the protein CASSQAHGSGETQYF.

This clonotype was seen ten or more times. The chain has TRBV25-1 and TRBJ1-2; no clear D. CDR1 MGHDK and CDR2 SYGVNS come from the germline V gene. V was shortened by 6 bases and J by 5 bases, with 7 bases between the two germline ends. CDR3 length: 11 amino acids. The CDR3 nucleotides read TGTGCCAGCAGGGATCAATATGGCTACACCTTC. Translated, it gives CASRDQYGYTF.

This clonotype was observed at least ten times. The rearrangement joins TRBV10-3 to TRBJ2-7, with D perhaps assigned TRBD1 or TRBD2 (5 bases each). V was pared by 3 bases and J by 4 bases, with 10 bases between. The CDR3 loop spans 13 amino acids. CDR1 is ENHRY and CDR2 is SYGVKD in the germline V gene. The CDR3 loop reads CAISERGPYEQYF. The CDR3 DNA follows: TGTGCCATCAGTGAAAGGGGACCATACGAGCAGTACTTC.

This clonotype was recorded many times. This chain connects TRBV10-1 to TRBJ2-1; TRBD1 is a possible D gene (5 bases). Looked up from germline, CDR1 is WNHNN and CDR2 is SYGVQD (reference sequence). V dropped 2 bases and J dropped 3 bases, with 8 bases sitting between them. The CDR3 loop spans 14 amino acids. The CDR3 loop is CASSEGHYYNEQFF. CDR3 sequence (DNA): TGCGCCAGCAGTGAGGGACACTACTACAATGAGCAGTTCTTC.

The V call is TRBV15, the J call TRBJ1-1; unclear D gene. Germline V gene data show CDR1 as LNHNV and CDR2 as YYDKDF (reference sequence). The V end was cut by 0 bases, the J end by 0 bases, with 14 bases between. This CDR3 contains 17 residues. The CDR3 region has the DNA TGTGCCACCAGCAGAGATCGTTTGGCAGTACTGAACACTGAAGCTTTCTTT. It is translated as CATSRDRLAVLNTEAFF.

This clonotype was picked up many times. The chain employs TRBV6-2 or TRBV6-3 and TRBJ1-5; D uncertain. This CDR3 is built from 14 residues. Trimming took off 8 bases at V and 0 bases at J, with 11 bases between the two ends. Germline CDR1 reads MNHEY; CDR2 reads SVGEGT. CDR3 sequence: CASLGKNSNQPQHF. The DNA of the CDR3 is TGTGCCAGCCTCGGGAAAAATAGCAATCAGCCCCAGCATTTT.

This clonotype has a count of ten or more. This chain joins TRBV28 and TRBJ2-7, with D perhaps TRBD1 (6 bases). The V gene's germline CDR1 is MDHEN and CDR2 SYDVKM. This CDR3 region has 15 residues. V lost 5 bases, J lost 9 bases, and 23 bases lay in between. In DNA form, the CDR3 reads TGTGCCAGCAGTCCTACTTCTGGGACACCCTGGGGGCAGTACTTC. This sequence encodes CASSPTSGTPWGQYF.

This clonotype occurred many times. The chain couples TRBV6-2 or TRBV6-3 to TRBJ1-5, with TRBD1 identical over 9 bases. CDR3 size: 18 residues. CDR1 and CDR2 (germline): MNHEY, SVGEGT. V lost 0 bases and J lost 4; bases outside the gene matches: 10. CDR3 loop: CASSYSREGQGRNQPQHF. CDR3 bases: TGTGCCAGCAGTTACTCCCGGGAGGGACAGGGAAGGAATCAGCCCCAGCATTTT.

This clonotype has ten or more counts. The CDR3 DNA follows: TGTGCCAGCGGTCGACCCCGGGAGGAGCAGTACTTC. Its translation is CASGRPREEQYF. The chain links TRBV6-5 to TRBJ2-7, with a weak D call TRBD2 (6 bases). The CDR3 is 12 amino acids. V was cut by 8 bases and J by 7 bases, with 15 bases left in between. Germline CDR1 MNHEY, CDR2 SVGAGI.

This clonotype was counted only a few times. This may be a read error, as it is one base from a much larger clone. V gene TRBV29-1 combines with J gene TRBJ1-5; TRBD1 aligns across 7 bases. The V gene end was trimmed by 7 bases and the J gene end by 6 bases; junction bases not matched to a gene: 9. CDR1 is SQVTM and CDR2 is ANQGSEA in the germline V gene. The CDR3 spans 13 residues. CDR3 DNA sequence: TGCAGCGCCGTGACAGGGTTGGGTCAGCCCCAGCATTTT. Amino acids: CSAVTGLGQPQHF. The full variable domain, in which reference TRBV29-1 and TRBJ1-5 provide the parts outside the CDR3, is SAVISQKPSRDICQRGTSLTIQCQVDSQVTMMFWYRQQPGQSLTLIATANQGSEATYESGFVIDKFPISRPNLTFSTLTVSNMSPEDSSIYLCSAVTGLGQPQHFGDGTRLSIL.

This clonotype came up many times. J is TRBJ2-3 and V is TRBV28; maybe TRBD2 (5 bases). Germline CDR1 MDHEN, CDR2 SYDVKM. This CDR3 has 11 residues. V shed 6 bases and J shed 4 bases, with 5 bases lying between them. CDR3 amino acids: CASREADTQYF. The CDR3 DNA is TGTGCCAGCAGGGAGGCAGATACGCAGTATTTT.

The chain has TRBV24-1 and TRBJ1-2; 9 nucleotides line up with TRBD1. V shed 4 bases and J 4 bases; nucleotides not matched to a gene: 9. Germline CDR1 and CDR2: KGHDR and SFDVKD. CDR3 length equals 16 residues. DNA for the CDR3: TGTGCCACCAGTGAGCCGGGACAGGGTCCCTTCTATGGCTACACCTTC. As protein: CATSEPGQGPFYGYTF.